Listed here is a single T cell receptor beta chain. Trimming removed 3 bases from V and 8 bases from J, with 11 bases in between. Germline V gene lookup returns CDR1 MNHNS and CDR2 SASEGT. The length of the CDR3 is 13 residues. The sample comes from a study of blood T cell repertoires in COVID-19. This table comes from immunoSEQ multiplex PCR, and its TCRdb copy is limited to in-frame clones, with some not included. The table lists 80,000 to 100,000 clones, about four fifths of them singletons, with around 20% in the top ten. The sample was peripheral blood. The chain is built from TRBV6-1 and TRBJ2-4; D not resolved. The receptor's source is a human donor in a cohort sampled during active COVID-19. CDR3 DNA: TGTGCCAGCAGTGACCAGTCGAGCGACATTCAGTACTTC. Residues: CASSDQSSDIQYF.